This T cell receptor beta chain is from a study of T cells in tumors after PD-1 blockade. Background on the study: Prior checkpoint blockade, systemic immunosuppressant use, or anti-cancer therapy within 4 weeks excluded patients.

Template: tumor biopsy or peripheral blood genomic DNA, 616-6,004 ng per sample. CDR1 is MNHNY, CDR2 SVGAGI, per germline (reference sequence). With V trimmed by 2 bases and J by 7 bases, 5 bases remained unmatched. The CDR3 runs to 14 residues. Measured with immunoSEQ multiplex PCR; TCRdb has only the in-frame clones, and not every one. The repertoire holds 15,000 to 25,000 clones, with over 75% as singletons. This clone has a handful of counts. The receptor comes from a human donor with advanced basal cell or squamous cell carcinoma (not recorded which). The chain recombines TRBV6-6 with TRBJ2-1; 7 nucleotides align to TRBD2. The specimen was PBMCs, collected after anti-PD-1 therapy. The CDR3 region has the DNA TGTGCCAGCAGTTACGGGCAGGGAGGGAATGAGCAGTTCTTC. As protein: CASSYGQGGNEQFF.